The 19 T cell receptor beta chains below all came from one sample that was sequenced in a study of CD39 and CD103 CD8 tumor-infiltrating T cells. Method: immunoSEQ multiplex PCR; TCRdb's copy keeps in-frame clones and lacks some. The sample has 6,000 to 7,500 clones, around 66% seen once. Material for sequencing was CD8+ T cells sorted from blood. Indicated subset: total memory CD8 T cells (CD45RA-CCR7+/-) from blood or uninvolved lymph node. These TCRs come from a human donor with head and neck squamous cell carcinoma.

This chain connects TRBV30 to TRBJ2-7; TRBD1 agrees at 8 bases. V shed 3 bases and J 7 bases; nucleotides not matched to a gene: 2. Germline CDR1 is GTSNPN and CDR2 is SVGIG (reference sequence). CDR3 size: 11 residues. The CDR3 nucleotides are TGTGCCTGGAGCAGGGGGCGGGAGCAGTACTTC. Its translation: CAWSRGREQYF.

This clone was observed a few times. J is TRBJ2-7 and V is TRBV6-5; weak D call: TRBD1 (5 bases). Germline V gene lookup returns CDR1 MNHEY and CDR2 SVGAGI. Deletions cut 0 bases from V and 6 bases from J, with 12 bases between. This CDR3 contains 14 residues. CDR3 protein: CASSYSSDSGEQYF. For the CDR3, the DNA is TGTGCCAGCAGTTACTCGAGTGACAGTGGCGAGCAGTACTTC.

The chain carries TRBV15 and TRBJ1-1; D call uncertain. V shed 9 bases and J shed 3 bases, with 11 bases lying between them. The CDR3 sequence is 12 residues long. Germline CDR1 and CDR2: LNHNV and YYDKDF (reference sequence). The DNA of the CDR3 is TGTGCCACTTCTCAACTAGACACTGAAGCTTTCTTT. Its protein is CATSQLDTEAFF.

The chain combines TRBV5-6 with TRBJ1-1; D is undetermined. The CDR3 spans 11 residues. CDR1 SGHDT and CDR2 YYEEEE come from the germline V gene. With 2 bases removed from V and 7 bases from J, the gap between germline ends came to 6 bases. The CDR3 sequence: CASSFIGEAFF. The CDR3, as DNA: TGTGCCAGCAGCTTTATAGGTGAAGCTTTCTTT.

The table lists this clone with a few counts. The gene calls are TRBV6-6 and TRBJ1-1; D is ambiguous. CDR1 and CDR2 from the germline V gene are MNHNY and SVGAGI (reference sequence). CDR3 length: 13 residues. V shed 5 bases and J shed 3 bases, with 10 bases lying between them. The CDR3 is CASSPQAYTEAFF. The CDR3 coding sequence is TGTGCCAGCAGTCCCCAGGCGTACACTGAAGCTTTCTTT.

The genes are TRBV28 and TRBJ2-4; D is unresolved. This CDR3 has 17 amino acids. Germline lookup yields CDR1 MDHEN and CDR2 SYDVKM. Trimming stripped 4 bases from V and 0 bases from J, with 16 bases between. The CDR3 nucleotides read TGTGCCAGCAGTTCCCCGGGTCTCCACCTAGCCAAAAACATTCAGTACTTC. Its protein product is CASSSPGLHLAKNIQYF.

The CDR3 DNA reads as TGTGCCATCCGGACTAGCGGGATCAGGGGGGGGGATGAGCAGTTCTTC. This translates into CAIRTSGIRGGDEQFF. V and J are TRBV10-3 and TRBJ2-1; 12 bases agree with TRBD2. Germline lookup yields CDR1 ENHRY and CDR2 SYGVKD. The CDR3 contains 16 residues. Trimming removed 8 bases from V and 8 bases from J; junction bases left unmatched: 13.

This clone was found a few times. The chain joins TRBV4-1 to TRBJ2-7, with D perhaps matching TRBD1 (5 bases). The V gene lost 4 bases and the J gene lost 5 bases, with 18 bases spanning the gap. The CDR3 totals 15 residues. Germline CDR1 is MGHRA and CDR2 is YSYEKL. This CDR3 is CASSPTRQGAHEQYF. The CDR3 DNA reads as TGCGCCAGCAGCCCCACTCGGCAGGGCGCCCACGAGCAGTACTTC.

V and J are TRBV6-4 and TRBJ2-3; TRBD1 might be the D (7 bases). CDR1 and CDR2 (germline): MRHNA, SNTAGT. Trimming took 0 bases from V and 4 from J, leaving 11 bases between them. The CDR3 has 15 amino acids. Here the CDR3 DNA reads TGTGCCAGCAGTGACTCTGGAGGGGGCTCAGATACGCAGTATTTT. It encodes CASSDSGGGSDTQYF.

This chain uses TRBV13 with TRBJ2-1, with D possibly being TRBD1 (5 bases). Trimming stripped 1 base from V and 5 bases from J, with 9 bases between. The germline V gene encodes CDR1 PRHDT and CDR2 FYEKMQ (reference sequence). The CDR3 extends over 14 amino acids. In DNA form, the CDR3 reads TGTGCCAGCAGCTTAGAGGGGCCTAACAATGAGCAGTTCTTC. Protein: CASSLEGPNNEQFF.

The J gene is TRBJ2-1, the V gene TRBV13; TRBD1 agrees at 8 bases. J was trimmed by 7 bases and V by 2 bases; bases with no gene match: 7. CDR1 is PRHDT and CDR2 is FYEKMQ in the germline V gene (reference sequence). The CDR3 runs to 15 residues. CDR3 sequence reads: CASSLMRQGTNEQFF. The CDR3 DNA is TGTGCCAGCAGCTTAATGAGACAGGGGACGAATGAGCAGTTCTTC.

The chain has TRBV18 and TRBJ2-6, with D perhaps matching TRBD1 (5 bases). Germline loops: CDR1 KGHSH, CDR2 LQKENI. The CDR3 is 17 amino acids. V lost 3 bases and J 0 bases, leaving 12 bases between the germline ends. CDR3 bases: TGTGCCAGCTCACCCCAAGGACATCCCTCTGGGGCCAACGTCCTGACTTTC. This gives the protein CASSPQGHPSGANVLTF.

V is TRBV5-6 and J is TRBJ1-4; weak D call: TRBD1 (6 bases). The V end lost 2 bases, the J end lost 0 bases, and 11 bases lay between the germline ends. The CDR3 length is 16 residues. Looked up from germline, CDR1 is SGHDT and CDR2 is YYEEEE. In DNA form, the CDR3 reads TGTGCCAGCAGCTTTTCAGGGGACACAACTAATGAAAAACTGTTTTTT. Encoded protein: CASSFSGDTTNEKLFF.

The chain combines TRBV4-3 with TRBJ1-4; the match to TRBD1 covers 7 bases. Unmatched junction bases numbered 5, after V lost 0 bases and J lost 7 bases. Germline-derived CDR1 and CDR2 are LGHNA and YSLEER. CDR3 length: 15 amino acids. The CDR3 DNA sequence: TGCGCCAGCAGCCAAGACGGGACAGTCAGTGAAAAACTGTTTTTT. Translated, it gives CASSQDGTVSEKLFF.

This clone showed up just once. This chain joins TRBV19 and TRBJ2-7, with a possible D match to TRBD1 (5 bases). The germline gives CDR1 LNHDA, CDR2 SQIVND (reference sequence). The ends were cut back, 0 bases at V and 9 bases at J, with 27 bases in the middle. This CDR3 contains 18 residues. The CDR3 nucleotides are TGTGCCAGTAGTATAGATCTTGGGGCAGGTTATGCTACGTTCGGGCAGTACTTC. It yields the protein CASSIDLGAGYATFGQYF.

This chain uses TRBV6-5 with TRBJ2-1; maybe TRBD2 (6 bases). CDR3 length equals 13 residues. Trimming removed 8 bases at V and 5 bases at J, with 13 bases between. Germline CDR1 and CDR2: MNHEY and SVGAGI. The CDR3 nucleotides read TGTGCCAGCTCTGGGGTAGCGGACAATGAGCAGTTCTTC. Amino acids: CASSGVADNEQFF.

CDR3 amino acids: CASSLENQVMNTEAFF. The CDR3, as DNA: TGCGCCAGCAGCCTCGAGAACCAGGTCATGAACACTGAAGCTTTCTTT. V usage is TRBV4-3 and J usage is TRBJ1-1; D unclear. The CDR3 sequence is 16 residues long. The germline V and J ends were trimmed by 4 bases and 0 bases, with 15 bases remaining between them. CDR1 is LGHNA, CDR2 YSLEER, per germline.

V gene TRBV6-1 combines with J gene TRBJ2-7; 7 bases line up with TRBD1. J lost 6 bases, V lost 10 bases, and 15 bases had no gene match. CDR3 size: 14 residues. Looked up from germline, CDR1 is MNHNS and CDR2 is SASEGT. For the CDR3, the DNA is TGTGCCACCTTCCCAGGGGGTGGATTCGGCGAGCAGTACTTC. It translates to CATFPGGGFGEQYF.

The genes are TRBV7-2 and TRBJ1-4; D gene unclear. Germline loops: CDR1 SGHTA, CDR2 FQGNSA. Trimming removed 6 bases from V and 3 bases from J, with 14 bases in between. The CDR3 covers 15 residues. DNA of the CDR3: TGTGCCAGCAGTATTCTCCGGGATCCTAATGAAAAACTGTTTTTT. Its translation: CASSILRDPNEKLFF.